Following are 26 T cell receptor beta chains from one sample sequenced in a study of shared clonotypes between healthy human individuals. Sequenced by immunoSEQ multiplex PCR; TCRdb stores in-frame clones only, minus some. Of 1,400,000 or so clones listed, approximately 98.5% are singletons. Source material: naive CD4+ T cells sorted from blood. Regarding subset: CD45RA+ positively selected. The source is a man under 40 in good health.

The chain has TRBV7-3 and TRBJ2-1, with 11 bases that match TRBD2. This CDR3 spans 19 amino acids. J was trimmed by 9 bases and V by 6 bases; bases with no gene match: 22. Germline CDR1 is SGHTA and CDR2 is FQGTGA. CDR3 residues: CASSSAGLSGRERSVEQFF. In DNA, the CDR3 is TGTGCCAGCAGTTCGGCCGGACTTAGCGGGAGGGAAAGGTCGGTTGAGCAGTTCTTC.

The V and J genes are TRBV7-9 and TRBJ2-5; TRBD2 matches 8 bases. Germline assignment: CDR1 SEHNR and CDR2 FQNEAQ (reference sequence). V was clipped by 5 bases and J by 5 bases; unmatched bases: 10. The CDR3 is made up of 15 amino acids. CDR3 in amino acids: CASSIRGGARETQYF. As DNA, the CDR3 is TGTGCCAGCAGCATCCGGGGGGGGGCCCGGGAGACCCAGTACTTC.

This chain uses TRBV19 with TRBJ2-1, with D maybe TRBD2 (5 bases). With 5 bases removed from V and 9 bases from J, the gap between germline ends came to 11 bases. Germline V gene lookup returns CDR1 LNHDA and CDR2 SQIVND (reference sequence). There are 12 residues in the CDR3. The CDR3 region is CASSSSSGEQFF. CDR3 nucleotide sequence: TGTGCCAGTAGTTCTAGCAGCGGTGAGCAGTTCTTC.

This sequence joins TRBV28 and TRBJ2-7; tentatively, D is TRBD2 (5 bases). CDR1 and CDR2 (germline): MDHEN, SYDVKM. With 2 bases removed from V and 4 bases from J, the gap between germline ends came to 12 bases. This CDR3 contains 14 residues. CDR3 bases: TGTGCCAGCAGTTTAGCGGGCCTCGGTTACGAGCAGTACTTC. Protein: CASSLAGLGYEQYF.

The chain couples TRBV5-6 to TRBJ2-7; no firm D call. Germline V gene sequence: CDR1 SGHDT, CDR2 YYEEEE. With 2 bases removed from V and 2 bases from J, the gap between germline ends came to 8 bases. The CDR3 sequence is 13 residues long. CDR3 coding DNA: TGTGCCAGCAGCTTTACCGGGCCCTACGAGCAGTACTTC. It translates to CASSFTGPYEQYF.

V and J are TRBV10-3 and TRBJ2-3, with D possibly TRBD2 on 6 matching bases. Trimming took off 3 bases at V and 9 bases at J, with 22 bases between the two ends. CDR3 length: 16 amino acids. Germline V gene sequence: CDR1 ENHRY, CDR2 SYGVKD. CDR3 in amino acids: CAISDLAREGGETQYF. DNA for the CDR3: TGTGCCATCAGTGATCTAGCCCGAGAAGGAGGGGAAACGCAGTATTTT.

This rearrangement joins TRBV5-6 to TRBJ2-2; D unclear. The length of the CDR3 is 14 residues. The V gene lost 1 base and the J gene lost 3 bases, with 7 bases spanning the gap. CDR1 and CDR2 from the germline V gene are SGHDT and YYEEEE. The CDR3 bases are TGTGCCAGCAGCTTGCGCGGCTACACCGGGGAGCTGTTTTTT. Translating gives CASSLRGYTGELFF.

The rearrangement uses TRBV6-5 and TRBJ2-7; the D is unclear. Trimming took off 6 bases at V and 6 bases at J, with 9 bases between the two ends. The CDR3 runs to 11 residues. The germline V gene has CDR1 MNHEY and CDR2 SVGAGI. CDR3 DNA sequence: TGTGCCAGCAGCTCAAGTACCGAGCAGTACTTC. This translates into CASSSSTEQYF.

The rearrangement uses TRBV9 and TRBJ2-7; 9 bases fit TRBD1. From germline, CDR1 is SGDLS and CDR2 YYNGEE. This CDR3 has 16 residues. V dropped 4 bases and J dropped 4; count of bases not matched to a gene: 12. CDR3 residues: CASSFPVRDRAYEQYF. CDR3 DNA: TGTGCCAGCAGCTTCCCCGTTCGGGACAGGGCGTACGAGCAGTACTTC.

This chain joins TRBV7-8 and TRBJ2-1, with D maybe TRBD2 (5 bases). The CDR3 runs to 16 residues. The V end lost 1 base, the J end lost 8 bases, and 18 bases lay between the germline ends. Germline CDR1 SGHVS, CDR2 FQNEAQ. The CDR3 region has the DNA TGTGCCAGCAGCTTAGGGGTCGTGGGAACCGGGGATGAGCAGTTCTTC. Translated, it gives CASSLGVVGTGDEQFF.

This rearrangement joins TRBV7-8 to TRBJ1-5; 7 positions agree with TRBD1. The J segment lost 6 bases and the V segment lost 1 base, leaving 6 bases of the junction unmatched. Per the germline V gene, CDR1 is SGHVS and CDR2 is FQNEAQ. The CDR3 extends over 15 amino acids. The CDR3 loop reads CASSLEATGIQPQHF. The CDR3 DNA is TGTGCCAGCAGCTTAGAGGCGACAGGGATTCAGCCCCAGCATTTT.

A note on this clone: The same CDR3 arises from other DNA sequences in this sample as well. The V call is TRBV28, the J call TRBJ1-5; D is unresolved. The CDR3 covers 12 residues. Looked up from germline, CDR1 is MDHEN and CDR2 is SYDVKM. V gave up 3 bases and J gave up 4 bases, with 4 bases separating them. The CDR3 DNA follows: TGTGCCAGCAGTTTTAGGAATCAGCCCCAGCATTTT. It translates to CASSFRNQPQHF.

On this clone: This sample also contains other DNA sequences that code for the same CDR3. V usage is TRBV29-1 and J usage is TRBJ2-3; possibly TRBD2 for D (5 bases). The germline V and J ends were trimmed by 6 bases and 5 bases, with 12 bases remaining between them. Germline V gene sequence: CDR1 SQVTM, CDR2 ANQGSEA. CDR3 length equals 12 residues. The CDR3 coding sequence is TGCAGCGTCTCGAGGGCGGGAGATACGCAGTATTTT. As protein: CSVSRAGDTQYF.

The V gene is TRBV5-1, the J gene TRBJ2-5, with D perhaps matching TRBD2 (6 bases). The V end was cut by 0 bases, the J end by 7 bases, with 10 bases between. CDR1 is SGHRS and CDR2 is YFSETQ in the germline V gene. There are 13 residues in the CDR3. CDR3 region: CASSLAGRGTQYF. As DNA, the CDR3 is TGCGCCAGCAGCTTGGCAGGGCGGGGGACCCAGTACTTC.

This chain links TRBV20-1 with TRBJ2-7, with D possibly being TRBD1 (6 bases). This CDR3 region has 10 residues. V was clipped by 7 bases and J by 9 bases, with 13 bases between them. Germline V CDR1 and CDR2: DFQATT, SNEGSKA (reference sequence). The CDR3 bases are TGCAGTGTCAGTGCAGGGGTGCAGTACTTC. Its protein is CSVSAGVQYF.

This chain joins TRBV4-3 and TRBJ2-5, with D perhaps matching TRBD1 (5 bases). Looked up from germline, CDR1 is LGHNA and CDR2 is YSLEER. There are 13 residues in the CDR3. With 1 base removed from V and 4 bases from J, the gap between germline ends came to 7 bases. The DNA of the CDR3 is TGCGCCAGCAGCCAAGTTGGGGCAGAGACCCAGTACTTC. It yields the protein CASSQVGAETQYF.

This chain links TRBV5-1 with TRBJ2-7, with 7 bases fitting TRBD1. The germline gives CDR1 SGHRS, CDR2 YFSETQ. The CDR3 consists of 13 residues. With 3 bases clipped from V and 2 bases from J, the junction kept 2 bases outside the gene matches. CDR3 in DNA: TGCGCCAGCAGCTGGGACAGAACCTACGAGCAGTACTTC. Its translation is CASSWDRTYEQYF.

The rearrangement joins TRBV9 to TRBJ2-7; 8 nucleotides align to TRBD1. The CDR3 is 16 residues long. Trimming took 1 base from V and 3 from J; bases not matched to a gene: 9. In germline, CDR1 is SGDLS, CDR2 YYNGEE. The CDR3 spells CASSVRDRTSLYEQYF. The CDR3 region has the DNA TGTGCCAGCAGCGTACGGGACAGGACGTCTCTCTACGAGCAGTACTTC.

The V and J genes are TRBV28 and TRBJ2-1; D gene unclear. Germline V gene data show CDR1 as MDHEN and CDR2 as SYDVKM. This CDR3 comprises 12 residues. Deletions cut 5 bases from V and 6 bases from J, with 8 bases between. CDR3 DNA sequence: TGTGCCAGCAGTCCGGTGGGCAATGAGCAGTTCTTC. Amino acids: CASSPVGNEQFF.

V usage is TRBV13 and J usage is TRBJ2-1; the match to TRBD2 covers 14 bases. The CDR3 is 20 residues long. The ends lost 4 bases at V and 1 base at J; junction bases unmatched: 12. The germline V gene has CDR1 PRHDT and CDR2 FYEKMQ (reference sequence). The CDR3 loop reads CASSWGQGLAGVTSYNEQFF. DNA of the CDR3: TGTGCCAGCAGCTGGGGCCAGGGACTAGCGGGAGTTACGTCCTACAATGAGCAGTTCTTC.

With regard to this clone: This sample includes further DNA sequences coding for the same CDR3. The CDR3 sequence: CASSVGTSGGYEQYF. CDR3 sequence (DNA): TGTGCCAGCAGCGTGGGGACTAGCGGGGGGTACGAGCAGTACTTC. This rearrangement joins TRBV9 to TRBJ2-7; 15 bases line up with TRBD2. Germline V gene data show CDR1 as SGDLS and CDR2 as YYNGEE. The CDR3 sequence is 15 residues long. Losses at the gene ends were 2 bases for V and 4 bases for J; bases not matched to a gene: 1.

The chain combines TRBV5-1 with TRBJ2-5, with TRBD1 identical over 8 bases. V shed 3 bases, J shed 2 bases, and the junction held 3 bases outside the gene matches. The CDR3 loop spans 14 amino acids. The germline V gene encodes CDR1 SGHRS and CDR2 YFSETQ. The DNA of the CDR3 is TGCGCCAGCAGCTGGGGACAGGCTCAAGAGACCCAGTACTTC. Amino acids: CASSWGQAQETQYF.

V and J are TRBV11-2 and TRBJ2-1, with D tentatively TRBD2 (5 bases). CDR1 and CDR2 (germline): SGHAT, FQNNGV. The V end lost 0 bases, the J end lost 8 bases, and 8 bases lay between the germline ends. The CDR3 sequence is 13 residues long. This chain's CDR3 is CASSLELVDEQFF. In DNA form, the CDR3 reads TGTGCCAGCAGCTTAGAACTAGTCGATGAGCAGTTCTTC.

With respect to this clone: Other nucleotide sequences in the sample specify the same CDR3. J is TRBJ2-7 and V is TRBV29-1, with TRBD2 identical over 11 bases. This CDR3 has 13 residues. CDR1 is SQVTM, CDR2 ANQGSEA, per germline. J lost 1 base, V lost 6 bases, and 2 bases had no gene match. The CDR3, as DNA: TGCAGCGTAACTAGCGGGAGTTCCTACGAGCAGTACTTC. Translating it yields CSVTSGSSYEQYF.

This clone occurred once. The V and J genes are TRBV6-5 and TRBJ1-1; D possibly corresponds to TRBD1 (5 bases). The germline V gene has CDR1 MNHEY and CDR2 SVGAGI. Trimming stripped 6 bases from V and 2 bases from J, with 13 bases between. The CDR3 consists of 14 residues. The CDR3 loop is CASREDTSNTEAFF. The CDR3 DNA follows: TGTGCCAGCAGGGAGGACACTTCCAACACTGAAGCTTTCTTT.

The chain joins TRBV27 to TRBJ2-5; unclear D gene. The V and J ends lost 6 bases and 4 bases respectively, with 9 bases between them. Looked up from germline, CDR1 is MNHEY and CDR2 is SMNVEV (reference sequence). The CDR3 is 12 amino acids. CDR3 region: CASSPDGETQYF. CDR3 coding DNA: TGTGCCAGCAGCCCCGATGGAGAGACCCAGTACTTC.